The 24 T cell receptor beta chains reported below all come from one sample, sequenced in a study of CD8 T cells in ankylosing spondylitis (dated by TCRdb to 2015 to 2018). Library generation was performed with 5' RACE. TCRdb lists the instrument as Illumina HiSeq 2500. Using fastp trimming at Q25 and MiXCR clonotype assembly, TCRdb reanalyzed the public sequencing data and kept in-frame beta chains. Each CDR3 protein gets just one entry, which takes the most common genes and DNA from the rows behind it. The sample table lists about 220,000 distinct CDR3 sequences, about a quarter of them with a count of one. Jointly, the top ten make up 5% to 8% of the sample. Sequencing was done on a sample of blood, either unsorted or a sorted T cell fraction (not recorded which). These receptors were obtained from a male donor with ankylosing spondylitis or in good health (not recorded which).

There are many counts of this clonotype. This chain uses TRBV5-1 with TRBJ1-1, with 8 bases aligning to TRBD1. The CDR3 sequence is 14 residues long. CDR1 and CDR2 (germline): SGHRS, YFSETQ. V trimming: 8 bases; J trimming: 4 bases; junction bases outside the gene matches: 10. The CDR3 is CASSLLQGATEAFF. DNA of the CDR3: TGCGCCAGTAGTCTTCTTCAGGGGGCCACTGAAGCTTTCTTT. The full variable domain, rest sourced from reference TRBV5-1 and TRBJ1-1, is KAGVTQTPRYLIKTRGQQVTLSCSPISGHRSVSWYQQTPGQGLQFLFEYFSETQRNKGNFPGRFSGRQFSNSRSEMNVSTLELGDSALYLCASSLLQGATEAFFGQGTRLTVV.

This clonotype was found many times. The genes are TRBV29-1 and TRBJ2-3; TRBD2 is a possible D gene (5 bases). The CDR3 covers 13 residues. CDR1 is SQVTM and CDR2 is ANQGSEA in the germline V gene. Trimming stripped 3 bases from V and 1 base from J, with 8 bases between. CDR3 coding DNA: TGCAGCGTTGAGAGGGCGGGCACAGATACGCAGTATTTT. This encodes CSVERAGTDTQYF.

This clonotype was recorded at least ten times. The V call is TRBV7-2, the J call TRBJ2-7; D gene unclear. Germline lookup yields CDR1 SGHTA and CDR2 FQGNSA. Trimming took off 1 base at V and 4 bases at J, with 11 bases between the two ends. The CDR3 is made up of 14 amino acids. CDR3 nucleotide sequence: TGTGCCAGCAGCTTAGTCGGAACAGTATACGAGCAGTACTTC. Encoded protein: CASSLVGTVYEQYF.

The rearrangement joins TRBV5-1 to TRBJ2-7; 10 nucleotides match TRBD2. V shed 0 bases, J shed 12 bases, and the junction held 9 bases outside the gene matches. The germline V gene has CDR1 SGHRS and CDR2 YFSETQ. The CDR3 contains 14 residues. The CDR3: CASSLEGSGRAAYF. The CDR3 nucleotides are TGCGCCAGCAGCTTGGAGGGCAGCGGGAGGGCCGCGTACTTC.

This clonotype was detected ten times or more. This chain connects TRBV29-1 to TRBJ2-4; tentatively, D is TRBD1 (6 bases). V dropped 6 bases and J dropped 3 bases, with 15 bases sitting between them. Germline CDR1 SQVTM, CDR2 ANQGSEA. CDR3 length: 14 amino acids. The CDR3 DNA follows: TGCAGCGTAGGGTCACAGGGCGGCAAAAACATTCAGTACTTC. It codes for CSVGSQGGKNIQYF.

This clonotype was seen ten or more times. This chain links TRBV29-1 with TRBJ2-1; 12 nucleotides line up with TRBD2. The CDR3 runs 14 residues. The germline V gene encodes CDR1 SQVTM and CDR2 ANQGSEA. J gave up 9 bases and V 6 bases, and 9 bases lay outside the gene matches. The CDR3 region is CSVGVLAGGSEQFF. The CDR3 region has the DNA TGCAGCGTAGGGGTGCTAGCGGGAGGGAGTGAGCAGTTCTTC.

This clonotype was detected only a few times. The J gene is TRBJ2-7, the V gene TRBV20-1; weak D call: TRBD1 (5 bases). The CDR3 is 13 residues long. V was shortened by 1 base and J by 4 bases, with 11 bases between the two germline ends. Germline V gene lookup returns CDR1 DFQATT and CDR2 SNEGSKA (reference sequence). The CDR3 DNA sequence: TGCAGTGCTAGAGCAGGGAAGCCTTACGAGCAGTACTTC. It codes for CSARAGKPYEQYF.

This clonotype was recorded many times. This chain links TRBV20-1 with TRBJ2-5; 8 nucleotides agree with TRBD2. This CDR3 comprises 16 residues. The ends lost 0 bases at V and 5 bases at J; junction bases unmatched: 11. Germline V lookup: CDR1 DFQATT, CDR2 SNEGSKA (reference sequence). CDR3 bases: TGCAGTGCTAGAGATTTGACTAGCGTCGGAAGGGAGACCCAGTACTTC. This codes for CSARDLTSVGRETQYF.

In nucleotides, the CDR3 is TGCAGCGTTGAGCAGCCGCCCGGGGAGACCCAGTACTTC. Amino acids: CSVEQPPGETQYF. The V call is TRBV29-1, the J call TRBJ2-5; D not certain. This CDR3 is built from 13 residues. The germline V gene encodes CDR1 SQVTM and CDR2 ANQGSEA. The ends were cut back, 3 bases at V and 5 bases at J, with 13 bases in the middle.

This clonotype was found many times. The rearrangement uses TRBV5-6 and TRBJ1-2, with D possibly matching TRBD1 (5 bases). CDR1 and CDR2 from the germline V gene are SGHDT and YYEEEE. Between the trimmed V and J ends, which lost 0 bases and 2 bases, there was a span of 5 bases. CDR3 length: 13 amino acids. The CDR3 DNA reads TGTGCCAGCAGCTTGGGACAGAACTATGGCTACACCTTC. Translation: CASSLGQNYGYTF.

This clonotype was detected ten times or more. This chain joins TRBV20-1 and TRBJ2-5; 9 bases line up with TRBD1. The germline V gene has CDR1 DFQATT and CDR2 SNEGSKA (reference sequence). The CDR3 is 11 amino acids. CDR3 coding DNA: TGCAGCCCGGGACAGGGAGAGACCCAGTACTTC. This encodes CSPGQGETQYF.

In this sample, this clonotype turned up many times. V is TRBV9 and J is TRBJ2-2; 13 bases match TRBD2. The trim removed 2 bases at V and 5 bases at J, leaving 3 bases unmatched. The CDR3 sequence is 16 residues long. From germline, CDR1 is SGDLS and CDR2 YYNGEE. The CDR3 DNA follows: TGTGCCAGCAGCGTGACTAGCGGGAGGAGTACCGGGGAGCTGTTTTTT. It encodes CASSVTSGRSTGELFF.

This clonotype was observed a few times. A much larger clone differs by one base, so this may be a read error. The chain couples TRBV9 to TRBJ2-7, with TRBD2 identical over 9 bases. Germline V gives CDR1 SGDLS, CDR2 YYNGEE. This CDR3 is 15 amino acids long. CDR3 bases: TGTGCCAGCAGCAGGGGGGCTAGCGGGATTGTCGAGCAGTGCTTC. This sequence encodes CASSRGASGIVEQCF.

This clonotype was seen many times. The chain couples TRBV7-2 to TRBJ1-4; tentative D call: TRBD1 (5 bases). The V gene lost 2 bases and the J gene lost 10 bases, with 8 bases spanning the gap. The CDR3 length is 12 residues. Per the germline V gene, CDR1 is SGHTA and CDR2 is FQGNSA. CDR3 loop: CASSLFRGKLFF. The CDR3 coding sequence is TGTGCCAGCAGCTTATTTAGGGGAAAACTGTTTTTT.

The gene calls are TRBV10-2 and TRBJ2-1, with D possibly matching TRBD1 (5 bases). This CDR3 spans 12 amino acids. The ends were cut back, 3 bases at V and 15 bases at J, with 15 bases in the middle. Germline V gene lookup returns CDR1 WSHSY and CDR2 SAAADI. The CDR3 coding sequence is TGCGCCAGCAGTGAAAGGGGCAGGGTGCTGTTCTTC. Its protein is CASSERGRVLFF.

This rearrangement joins TRBV6-1 to TRBJ1-1, with 8 bases fitting TRBD1. The CDR3 sequence is 18 residues long. Germline CDR1 MNHNS, CDR2 SASEGT. J gave up 0 bases and V 5 bases, and 14 bases lay outside the gene matches. The CDR3 is CASSKDRGLTRVNTEAFF. The CDR3 bases are TGTGCCAGCAGTAAAGACAGGGGTTTGACTCGAGTGAACACTGAAGCTTTCTTT.

The sample holds many counts of this clonotype. This chain joins TRBV20-1 and TRBJ2-7, with 13 bases that match TRBD2. The V and J ends lost 3 bases and 2 bases, in that order; junction bases with no gene match: 10. Germline CDR1 and CDR2: DFQATT and SNEGSKA (reference sequence). CDR3 length equals 17 residues. The CDR3 nucleotides are TGCAGTGCTAGCCCTTTTGGACTAGCGGGGGATCCCTACGAGCAGTACTTC. It encodes CSASPFGLAGDPYEQYF.

This clonotype showed up many times. This sequence joins TRBV28 and TRBJ2-7; D is ambiguous. This CDR3 has 12 residues. V was pared by 6 bases and J by 4 bases, with 10 bases between. Germline V gene sequence: CDR1 MDHEN, CDR2 SYDVKM. CDR3 sequence: CASSSSTYEQYF. The CDR3 DNA follows: TGTGCCAGCAGCTCCTCTACTTACGAGCAGTACTTC.

This clonotype has ten or more counts. This chain uses TRBV3-1 with TRBJ2-1, with a tentative D call TRBD2 (6 bases). CDR1 and CDR2 (germline): LGHDT, YNNKEL (reference sequence). The CDR3 is 15 amino acids. Trimming removed 3 bases from V and 5 bases from J, with 14 bases in between. CDR3 sequence (DNA): TGTGCCAGCAGCCAGCACGGGGGAGCAAACAATGAGCAGTTCTTC. The encoded protein is CASSQHGGANNEQFF.

This clonotype was detected ten times or more. V usage is TRBV6-2 or TRBV6-3 and J usage is TRBJ1-5, with TRBD1 as a possible D gene (5 bases). Trimming removed 6 bases from V and 8 bases from J, with 17 bases in between. There are 14 residues in the CDR3. The germline V gene has CDR1 MNHEY and CDR2 SVGEGT. CDR3 DNA: TGTGCCAGCAGAAAAGGGACCCCCGTCGAGCCCCAGCATTTT. This sequence encodes CASRKGTPVEPQHF.

Many counts were recorded for this clonotype. The chain carries TRBV7-2 and TRBJ1-6, with 8 bases that match TRBD1. Trimming at V came to 5 bases and at J to 6 bases, leaving 3 bases not matched to a gene. The CDR3 length is 14 residues. The V gene's germline CDR1 is SGHTA and CDR2 FQGNSA. CDR3 DNA sequence: TGTGCCAGCAGCCCGGACAGGGCTAATTCACCCCTCCACTTT. This codes for CASSPDRANSPLHF.

This clonotype was recorded at least ten times. This chain uses TRBV20-1 with TRBJ2-1; D is unresolved. Germline CDR1 and CDR2: DFQATT and SNEGSKA (reference sequence). The V and J ends lost 4 bases and 0 bases respectively, with 7 bases between them. This CDR3 has 13 residues. As DNA, the CDR3 is TGCAGTGCTAAGGAGAGCTCCTACAATGAGCAGTTCTTC. Amino acid sequence: CSAKESSYNEQFF.

This clonotype turned up a few times. This chain uses TRBV20-1 with TRBJ2-7, with 11 bases identical to TRBD2. This CDR3 comprises 13 residues. J was trimmed by 2 bases and V by 5 bases; bases with no gene match: 2. CDR1 and CDR2 from the germline V gene are DFQATT and SNEGSKA (reference sequence). DNA of the CDR3: TGCAGTGCTTCGACTAGCGGGACCTACGAGCAGTACTTC. Translated, it gives CSASTSGTYEQYF.

The rearrangement links TRBV20-1 to TRBJ2-7; D is possibly TRBD1 or TRBD2 (6 bases each). Germline V gene data show CDR1 as DFQATT and CDR2 as SNEGSKA (reference sequence). Trimming shortened V by 3 bases and J by 6 bases, and 15 bases separated the two germline ends. There are 13 residues in the CDR3. CDR3 nucleotide sequence: TGCAGTGCTAGGGTTCGGGGGCCGAGCGAGCAGTACTTC. It codes for CSARVRGPSEQYF.